The 18 T cell receptor beta chains below come from one sample, sequenced in a study of control samples from healthy donors and cancer patients. Sequencing used immunoSEQ multiplex PCR; TCRdb keeps in-frame clones, though not all of them. In the table there are approximately 81,000 clones, 94% of which are singletons. Sample: blood. These receptors originate from a woman younger than 35 in good health.

The CDR3 DNA is TGCAGCGTTGACGGATTCACAGCACAAGAGACCCAGTACTTC. Its translation is CSVDGFTAQETQYF. The rearrangement uses TRBV29-1 and TRBJ2-5, with D unresolved. CDR3 length: 14 amino acids. From germline, CDR1 is SQVTM and CDR2 ANQGSEA. Trimming removed 3 bases at V and 2 bases at J, with 13 bases between.

The rearrangement joins TRBV7-2 to TRBJ2-7; 9 bases agree with TRBD2. CDR3 length: 15 residues. Germline values: CDR1 SGHTA, CDR2 FQGNSA. Trimming took 1 base from V and 4 from J; bases not matched to a gene: 5. This CDR3 is CASSLVGREGYEQYF. CDR3 bases: TGTGCCAGCAGCTTAGTCGGGCGGGAGGGATACGAGCAGTACTTC.

This chain uses TRBV15 with TRBJ1-2, with D perhaps matching TRBD1 (5 bases). CDR3 size: 15 residues. The V gene's germline CDR1 is LNHNV and CDR2 YYDKDF (reference sequence). V lost 0 bases, J lost 2 bases, and 10 bases lay in between. The CDR3 DNA reads TGTGCCACCAGCAGAGAATTCAACAGGAACTATGGCTACACCTTC. Amino acids: CATSREFNRNYGYTF.

The chain combines TRBV6-2 or TRBV6-3 with TRBJ2-1; no definite D call. The CDR3 has 13 residues. V lost 5 bases, J lost 6 bases, and 11 bases lay in between. CDR1 MNHEY and CDR2 SVGEGT come from the germline V gene. CDR3 protein: CASSRQMANEQFF. The CDR3 DNA follows: TGTGCCAGCAGTCGACAAATGGCCAATGAGCAGTTCTTC.

This clone has a handful of counts. The chain carries TRBV18 and TRBJ2-3; D gene uncertain. This CDR3 region has 14 residues. The V and J ends lost 1 base and 1 base respectively, with 6 bases between them. Germline V CDR1 and CDR2: KGHSH, LQKENI. The CDR3 loop is CASSPQFGTDTQYF. The CDR3 region has the DNA TGTGCCAGCTCACCACAGTTTGGCACAGATACGCAGTATTTT.

J is TRBJ1-5 and V is TRBV28; 9 bases align to TRBD1. The CDR3 length is 16 residues. Looked up from germline, CDR1 is MDHEN and CDR2 is SYDVKM. V was pared by 6 bases and J by 5 bases, with 11 bases of the junction left unmatched. The CDR3 is CASRHGKQGAHQPQHF. The DNA for the CDR3 is TGTGCCAGCAGGCACGGGAAACAGGGGGCCCATCAGCCCCAGCATTTT.

With regard to this clone: Distinct nucleotide sequences in the sample also encode this CDR3. The V gene is TRBV9, the J gene TRBJ2-7; weak D call: TRBD1 (5 bases). The CDR3 sequence is 14 residues long. Germline CDR1 and CDR2: SGDLS and YYNGEE. The germline V and J ends were trimmed by 4 bases and 0 bases, with 11 bases remaining between them. The CDR3 sequence: CASSPSGLSYEQYF. In DNA, the CDR3 is TGTGCCAGCAGCCCGTCAGGGCTCTCCTACGAGCAGTACTTC.

This chain uses TRBV12-3 or TRBV12-4 with TRBJ2-7, with D uncertain. The CDR3 contains 13 residues. The V and J ends lost 3 bases and 4 bases respectively, with 10 bases between them. The CDR3 reads CASSFVPAYEQYF. The CDR3 DNA follows: TGTGCCAGCAGTTTTGTACCGGCTTACGAGCAGTACTTC.

This chain connects TRBV6-5 to TRBJ2-7; TRBD1 agrees at 9 bases. Losses at the gene ends were 6 bases for V and 3 bases for J; bases not matched to a gene: 9. The CDR3 runs 15 residues. In germline, CDR1 is MNHEY, CDR2 SVGAGI. CDR3 nucleotide sequence: TGTGCCAGCAGGCAGGGGACAGGGACGAACTACGAGCAGTACTTC. Amino acids: CASRQGTGTNYEQYF.

The chain links TRBV7-9 to TRBJ2-1; the match to TRBD2 covers 7 bases. V lost 1 base and J lost 9; bases outside the gene matches: 6. Germline V lookup: CDR1 SEHNR, CDR2 FQNEAQ (reference sequence). The CDR3 has 14 residues. The CDR3 nucleotides read TGTGCCAGCAGCTTAGATCTAGCGGTGGGTGAGCAGTTCTTC. Translating it yields CASSLDLAVGEQFF.

In the case of this clone: Other DNA sequences in the same sample also yield this CDR3. The genes are TRBV24-1 and TRBJ2-3; weak D call: TRBD2 (5 bases). Deletions cut 7 bases from V and 3 bases from J, with 19 bases between. The CDR3 has 16 amino acids. The germline V gene has CDR1 KGHDR and CDR2 SFDVKD. CDR3 nucleotide sequence: TGTGCCACCAGCGAGAACAGAGGGCAGAGGACAGATACGCAGTATTTT. It is translated as CATSENRGQRTDTQYF.

This clone was picked up one time. The rearrangement uses TRBV3-1 (or the pseudogene TRBV3-2) and TRBJ1-3; 7 positions match TRBD1. Germline CDR1 reads LGHDT; CDR2 reads YNNKEL (reference sequence). There are 17 residues in the CDR3. Trimming cost V 4 bases and J 0 bases; bases outside gene matches: 9. The CDR3 region is CASSRGQVPSSGNTIYF. As DNA, the CDR3 is TGTGCCAGCAGCCGCGGACAGGTTCCATCCTCTGGAAACACCATATATTTT.

There are a few counts of this clone. The chain recombines TRBV6-4 with TRBJ2-1, with TRBD2 matching over 8 bases. After removal of 4 bases from V and 6 bases from J, the junction contained 2 bases not matched to a gene. This CDR3 is 13 amino acids long. CDR1 and CDR2 (germline): MRHNA, SNTAGT. CDR3 sequence: CASSAGTSNEQFF. The CDR3 coding sequence is TGTGCCAGCAGTGCCGGGACTAGCAATGAGCAGTTCTTC.

V gene TRBV12-2 combines with J gene TRBJ1-6; TRBD1 is the table's D call, not checked against the DNA. TRBV12-2 is described as a pseudogene. The CDR3 is 19 amino acids. Here the CDR3 DNA reads TGTGCAAGTCGCTTAGTAGCAGGCGACAGGGGACTCTATAATTCACCCCTCCACTTT. Amino acids: CASRLVAGDRGLYNSPLHF.

Here the CDR3 reads CASSPHGTDGNTIYF. The CDR3, as DNA: TGTGCCAGCAGCCCCCATGGGACAGACGGAAACACCATATATTTT. The chain couples TRBV7-8 to TRBJ1-3, with 7 bases aligning to TRBD1. The germline CDR1 and CDR2 sequences are SGHVS and FQNEAQ. The CDR3 sequence is 15 residues long. Losses at the gene ends were 5 bases for V and 4 bases for J; bases not matched to a gene: 8.

This chain joins TRBV4-3 and TRBJ2-2; a possible D gene is TRBD2 (5 bases). The CDR3 sequence is 15 residues long. The germline V gene has CDR1 LGHNA and CDR2 YSLEER. The V gene lost 1 base and the J gene lost 7 bases, with 13 bases spanning the gap. The CDR3 sequence: CASSQVGLPVGELFF. The CDR3 region has the DNA TGCGCCAGCAGCCAAGTCGGACTCCCTGTCGGGGAGCTGTTTTTT.

The rearrangement joins TRBV19 to TRBJ2-2; D may be TRBD1 (6 bases). Deletions cut 0 bases from V and 4 bases from J, with 15 bases between. The length of the CDR3 is 17 residues. Germline-derived CDR1 and CDR2 are LNHDA and SQIVND (reference sequence). The CDR3 sequence: CASSIDRGSSSTGELFF. The CDR3 coding sequence is TGTGCCAGTAGTATAGATAGGGGGTCATCGAGCACCGGGGAGCTGTTTTTT.

V gene TRBV4-2 combines with J gene TRBJ1-2, with a tentative D call TRBD1 (5 bases). Trimming cost V 0 bases and J 8 bases, with 13 bases left between them. From germline, CDR1 is LGHNA and CDR2 YNFKEQ. The CDR3 spans 14 residues. The CDR3 DNA is TGTGCCAGCAGCCAAGAAGCGGGACGAAAAGGCTACACCTTC. It yields the protein CASSQEAGRKGYTF.